This T cell receptor beta chain derives from a study of cytomegalovirus exposure and HLA in healthy donors. Study summary: The 110 or so validation repertoires used a platform that matched the one used for the approximately 610 first-cohort repertoires, as a later analysis reported.

Overall study results and limits: The authors listed around 150 TCR beta chains as cytomegalovirus-associated. Researchers reported that a few CMV-associated chains were confirmed in vitro as CMV antigen-specific.

The CDR3 is made up of 14 amino acids. CDR1 LNHDA and CDR2 SQIVND come from the germline V gene (reference sequence). The germline V and J ends were trimmed by 10 bases and 3 bases, with 17 bases remaining between them. From the approximately 120-subject validation cohort, which was separate from the approximately 670-subject first cohort, the donors were drawn. In this sample, this clone turned up a few times. Antigen specificity is unknown. Using immunoSEQ multiplex PCR, the repertoire was profiled, and TCRdb retains in-frame clones only, with some absent. The data show 50,000 or so clones, with approximately 89% seen just once and roughly 8.4% held by the top ten.

Material for sequencing was PBMCs. The genes are TRBV19 and TRBJ2-3, with a possible D match to TRBD1 (5 bases). This TCR derives from a woman between 18 and 29 years old in good health and CMV-seropositive. CDR3 amino acids: CANTDPPGTDTQYF. The DNA of the CDR3 is TGTGCCAATACCGACCCTCCAGGGACAGATACGCAGTATTTT.